This T cell receptor (beta chain) is drawn from a study of T cell responses to AZD1222 COVID-19 vaccine. Sequencing used immunoSEQ multiplex PCR; TCRdb keeps in-frame clones, though not all of them. This sample has 150,000 to 200,000 clones, with 85% to 90% found just once. The CDR3 has 16 amino acids. V lost 0 bases and J lost 6, with 12 bases in between. Germline-derived CDR1 and CDR2 are MNHEY and SVGAGI. The clonotype was recovered from an adult in good health. The material was peripheral blood, obtained on day 0 of MenACWY control vaccination. The V call is TRBV6-5, the J call TRBJ1-6; D not resolved. The CDR3 sequence is CASSYSAGPSNSPLHF. Written as DNA, the CDR3 is TGTGCCAGCAGTTACTCCGCCGGGCCTAGTAATTCACCCCTCCACTTT.